Listed here are 27 T cell receptor beta chains from one sample, sequenced in a study of response to subunit inactivated influenza vaccine. TCRdb recomputed calls from the RT-PCR reads with MiXCR, one row per CDR3 protein. The repertoire holds just under 550,000 distinct CDR3 sequences, with 20% to 25% as singletons. The same sample was also studied in work on T cells expressing NK-cell markers. That source reports: With UMIs, 5'RACE template switching was used to make TCR beta cDNA.

Sequencing was performed on CD4+ T cells sorted from PBMCs, taken 12 days after vaccination. These receptors were obtained from a man aged 45-60 years who received an inactivated influenza vaccine.

The chain has TRBV6-4 and TRBJ2-3; D is unresolved. Trimming pared 4 bases from V and 6 bases from J, leaving 11 bases between. The CDR3 totals 13 residues. CDR1 MRHNA and CDR2 SNTAGT come from the germline V gene. CDR3 amino acids: CASSVQAGDTQYF. The CDR3 coding sequence is TGTGCCAGCAGTGTGCAGGCCGGGGATACGCAGTATTTT.

The chain combines TRBV2 with TRBJ2-1; D is possibly TRBD2 (7 bases). The CDR3 loop spans 15 amino acids. Trimming removed 3 bases at V and 2 bases at J, with 11 bases between. Per the germline V gene, CDR1 is SNHLY and CDR2 is FYNNEI. The chain's CDR3 is CASSDAGAAYNEQFF. CDR3 nucleotides: TGTGCCAGCAGTGACGCGGGGGCCGCCTACAATGAGCAGTTCTTC.

This clonotype occurred many times. An end of the junction differs from the germline gene, which may be a read error. The V and J genes are TRBV12-3 or TRBV12-4 and TRBJ2-1; 9 bases are shared with TRBD1. This CDR3 comprises 15 residues. This CDR3 is CASTKDRGLINEQFF. CDR3 bases: TGTGCCAGCACCAAAGACAGGGGGTTGATCAATGAGCAATTCTTC.

This clonotype was detected only a few times. The chain recombines TRBV6-5 with TRBJ1-2; D gene ambiguous. The V gene lost 4 bases and the J gene lost 3 bases, with 6 bases spanning the gap. The germline CDR1 and CDR2 sequences are MNHEY and SVGAGI. The length of the CDR3 is 12 residues. DNA for the CDR3: TGTGCCAGCAGTTCCCTTTACTATGGCTACACCTTC. This gives the protein CASSSLYYGYTF.

The sample holds a few counts of this clonotype. The chain's CDR3 is CASSVASAYEQYF. Here the CDR3 DNA reads TGTGCCAGCAGCGTAGCTAGCGCCTACGAGCAGTACTTC. The chain is built from TRBV9 and TRBJ2-7; tentatively, D is TRBD2 (6 bases). Trimming left V 0 bases short and J 2 bases short, with 6 bases between. This CDR3 region has 13 residues. The V gene's germline CDR1 is SGDLS and CDR2 YYNGEE. Complete variable domain (other parts from reference TRBV9 and TRBJ2-7): DSGVTQTPKHLITATGQRVTLRCSPRSGDLSVYWYQQSLDQGLQFLIQYYNGEERAKGNILERFSAQQFPDLHSELNLSSLELGDSALYFCASSVASAYEQYFGPGTRLTVT.

The chain employs TRBV7-9 and TRBJ2-2; 12 bases line up with TRBD1. The CDR3 runs 16 residues. Trimming took 4 bases from V and 2 from J; bases not matched to a gene: 2. CDR1 is SEHNR, CDR2 FQNEAQ, per germline (reference sequence). The CDR3 protein is CASSSGTGGNTGELFF. The DNA for the CDR3 is TGTGCCAGCAGCTCAGGGACAGGGGGCAACACCGGGGAGCTGTTTTTT.

A few counts support this clonotype. This chain connects TRBV12-3 or TRBV12-4 to TRBJ2-3; D gene unclear. V was clipped by 4 bases and J by 3 bases, with 8 bases between them. The CDR3 covers 13 residues. DNA for the CDR3: TGTGCCAGCAGTTCCCCGCAGACAGATACGCAGTATTTT. Protein product: CASSSPQTDTQYF.

V gene TRBV13 combines with J gene TRBJ2-7; possibly TRBD1 for D (6 bases). Trimming removed 5 bases from V and 1 base from J, with 12 bases in between. Germline lookup yields CDR1 PRHDT and CDR2 FYEKMQ (reference sequence). This CDR3 region has 14 residues. The CDR3 is CASSQNRESYEQYF. The CDR3 coding sequence is TGTGCCAGCAGCCAGAACAGGGAATCCTACGAGCAGTACTTC.

This clonotype was detected only a few times. The chain combines TRBV7-8 with TRBJ2-2; TRBD1 might be the D (6 bases). Germline values: CDR1 SGHVS, CDR2 FQNEAQ. V was cut by 3 bases and J by 0 bases, with 23 bases left in between. The CDR3 totals 20 residues. The CDR3 sequence: CASSLFLNLPTGANTGELFF. CDR3 sequence (DNA): TGTGCCAGCAGCTTGTTCCTTAACCTCCCGACAGGCGCGAACACCGGGGAGCTGTTTTTT.

The chain links TRBV5-1 to TRBJ2-1, with TRBD2 as a possible D gene (6 bases). The germline gives CDR1 SGHRS, CDR2 YFSETQ. The CDR3 extends over 17 amino acids. The V end was cut by 6 bases, the J end by 0 bases, with 19 bases between. This chain's CDR3 is CASINRGVGGSYNEQFF. In DNA form, the CDR3 reads TGCGCCAGCATCAACCGAGGTGTGGGGGGCTCCTACAATGAGCAGTTCTTC. Complete variable domain (other parts from reference TRBV5-1 and TRBJ2-1): KAGVTQTPRYLIKTRGQQVTLSCSPISGHRSVSWYQQTPGQGLQFLFEYFSETQRNKGNFPGRFSGRQFSNSRSEMNVSTLELGDSALYLCASINRGVGGSYNEQFFGPGTRLTVL.

A few counts support this clonotype. This chain uses TRBV25-1 with TRBJ1-1; D is unclear. Trimming took off 3 bases at V and 8 bases at J, with 16 bases between the two ends. The length of the CDR3 is 14 residues. Germline CDR1 is MGHDK and CDR2 is SYGVNS. The CDR3: CASSDNLRTAEAFF. DNA of the CDR3: TGTGCCAGCAGTGATAACCTGAGAACAGCCGAAGCTTTCTTT.

The DNA for the CDR3 is TGTGCCAGCAGTGAAATCCGCGGTAGCTCCTACAATGAGCAGTTCTTC. Translation gives CASSEIRGSSYNEQFF. The chain joins TRBV6-1 to TRBJ2-1; D is undetermined. The length of the CDR3 is 16 residues. The ends were cut back, 2 bases at V and 0 bases at J, with 11 bases in the middle. Germline loops: CDR1 MNHNS, CDR2 SASEGT.

The chain is built from TRBV10-3 and TRBJ2-7; the D is unclear. Germline loops: CDR1 ENHRY, CDR2 SYGVKD. This CDR3 comprises 12 residues. The V end lost 0 bases, the J end lost 4 bases, and 4 bases lay between the germline ends. Here the CDR3 DNA reads TGTGCCATCAGTGAGTCTCAGTACGAGCAGTACTTC. Translated: CAISESQYEQYF.

The chain uses TRBV11-1 and TRBJ2-1; 9 bases line up with TRBD1. Trimming took 6 bases from V and 4 from J; bases not matched to a gene: 19. CDR1 is SGHAT and CDR2 is FQDESV in the germline V gene (reference sequence). The CDR3 has 19 residues. The CDR3 spells CASSPLSVTDRGYYNEQFF. CDR3 DNA sequence: TGTGCCAGCAGTCCACTTAGCGTAACGGACAGGGGATATTACAATGAGCAGTTCTTC.

A few counts support this clonotype. Compared with germline, one end of the junction differs, possibly owing to a read error. The chain links TRBV7-7 to TRBJ2-2; 11 bases are shared with TRBD2. Per the germline V gene, CDR1 is SSHAT and CDR2 is FNYEAQ (reference sequence). The CDR3 consists of 14 residues. The CDR3 sequence is CASSPGLAAGELFF. The DNA of the CDR3 is TGTGCTAGCAGCCCGGGACTAGCGGCCGGGGAGCTGTTTTTT.

This clonotype was detected only a few times. The chain carries TRBV15 and TRBJ2-7, with 7 nucleotides matching TRBD1. The CDR3 has 13 amino acids. After removal of 5 bases from V and 1 base from J, the junction contained 2 bases not matched to a gene. Per germline, CDR1 LNHNV and CDR2 YYDKDF (reference sequence). CDR3 nucleotides: TGTGCCACCAGCGGACAGGCTTCCTACGAGCAGTACTTC. It encodes CATSGQASYEQYF.

V and J are TRBV4-1 and TRBJ2-3, with 15 bases identical to TRBD2. Looked up from germline, CDR1 is MGHRA and CDR2 is YSYEKL. V dropped 4 bases and J dropped 0; count of bases not matched to a gene: 11. The CDR3 is made up of 20 amino acids. CDR3 bases: TGCGCCAGCAGCCGAGGGACTAGCGGGGGGCTTTACGCTAGCACAGATACGCAGTATTTT. Translating gives CASSRGTSGGLYASTDTQYF.

This clonotype has just a few counts. The chain employs TRBV12-3 or TRBV12-4 and TRBJ2-3, with 8 bases that match TRBD2. The length of the CDR3 is 14 residues. Trimming at V came to 3 bases and at J to 5 bases, leaving 4 bases not matched to a gene. The CDR3 region is CASSFLREEDTQYF. The CDR3 DNA reads as TGTGCCAGCAGTTTTTTGCGGGAGGAAGATACGCAGTATTTT.

Comments on this clonotype: A read error may produce the germline difference seen at one junction end. The chain couples TRBV7-2 to TRBJ2-1; 13 positions agree with TRBD2. The germline V gene has CDR1 SGHTA and CDR2 FQGNSA. The CDR3 has 15 amino acids. CDR3 nucleotide sequence: TGTGACAGCAGCACCGGGACTAGCGGGAATTATGAGCAGTTCTTC. It yields the protein CDSSTGTSGNYEQFF. The whole variable domain, filled in from reference TRBV7-2 and TRBJ2-1, reads GAGVSQSPSNKVTEKGKDVELRCDPISGHTALYWYRQSLGQGLEFLIYFQGNSAPDKSGLPSDRFSAERTGGSVSTLTIQRTQQEDSAVYLCDSSTGTSGNYEQFFGPGTRLTVL.

The chain joins TRBV7-2 to TRBJ2-1; perhaps D is TRBD1 or TRBD2 (5 bases each). This CDR3 is built from 15 residues. Trimming removed 5 bases at V and 5 bases at J, with 16 bases between. Germline lookup yields CDR1 SGHTA and CDR2 FQGNSA. The CDR3 loop reads CASSDRGRSDNEQFF. The CDR3 DNA follows: TGTGCCAGCAGCGACCGGGGACGAAGTGACAATGAGCAGTTCTTC.

V and J are TRBV25-1 and TRBJ2-1; tentatively, D is TRBD2 (6 bases). The length of the CDR3 is 15 residues. Looked up from germline, CDR1 is MGHDK and CDR2 is SYGVNS. V was clipped by 6 bases and J by 3 bases, with 15 bases between them. CDR3 protein: CASSLPGDGYNEQFF. The CDR3 region has the DNA TGTGCCAGCAGCCTCCCGGGAGACGGCTACAATGAGCAGTTCTTC.

V usage is TRBV19 and J usage is TRBJ1-5; perhaps TRBD1 as D (5 bases). With 1 base removed from V and 2 bases from J, the gap between germline ends came to 12 bases. CDR1 LNHDA and CDR2 SQIVND come from the germline V gene (reference sequence). CDR3 length: 16 amino acids. CDR3 amino acids: CASSIVQGAGNQPQHF. The CDR3 DNA sequence: TGTGCCAGTAGTATAGTACAAGGGGCTGGCAATCAGCCCCAGCATTTT. Variable domain in full (rest from reference TRBV19 and TRBJ1-5): DGGITQSPKYLFRKEGQNVTLSCEQNLNHDAMYWYRQDPGQGLRLIYYSQIVNDFQKGDIAEGYSVSREKKESFPLTVTSAQKNPTAFYLCASSIVQGAGNQPQHFGDGTRLSIL.

This chain connects TRBV12-3 or TRBV12-4 to TRBJ2-1; D is possibly TRBD1 (6 bases). The CDR3 runs to 14 residues. The ends were cut back, 6 bases at V and 6 bases at J, with 15 bases in the middle. The CDR3 DNA is TGTGCCAGCAGGATGGGACATCTACTCAATGAGCAGTTCTTC. It codes for CASRMGHLLNEQFF.

J is TRBJ2-1 and V is TRBV28; 7 positions match TRBD2. The V and J ends lost 2 bases and 5 bases, in that order; junction bases with no gene match: 6. Germline CDR1 MDHEN, CDR2 SYDVKM. There are 15 residues in the CDR3. This CDR3 is CASSLPASGDNEQFF. The DNA of the CDR3 is TGTGCCAGCAGTTTACCCGCTAGCGGAGACAATGAGCAGTTCTTC. The variable domain in full, with the rest retrieved from reference TRBV28 and TRBJ2-1, is DVKVTQSSRYLVKRTGEKVFLECVQDMDHENMFWYRQDPGLGLRLIYFSYDVKMKEKGDIPEGYSVSREKKERFSLILESASTNQTSMYLCASSLPASGDNEQFFGPGTRLTVL.

The genes are TRBV14 and TRBJ2-1; D call uncertain. The CDR3 length is 17 residues. Trimming took off 0 bases at V and 2 bases at J, with 14 bases between the two ends. Germline values: CDR1 SGHDN, CDR2 FVKESK. In DNA form, the CDR3 reads TGTGCCAGCAGCCAAGACCCCCCCGGGTACCCCTACAATGAGCAGTTCTTC. It yields the protein CASSQDPPGYPYNEQFF.

CDR3 sequence: CASSIAFNTEAFF. The DNA of the CDR3 is TGTGCCAGCAGCATCGCGTTCAACACTGAAGCTTTCTTT. The rearrangement uses TRBV7-9 and TRBJ1-1; no reliable D call. Deletions cut 5 bases from V and 2 bases from J, with 9 bases between. Germline values: CDR1 SEHNR, CDR2 FQNEAQ (reference sequence). The CDR3 has 13 residues.

For the CDR3, the DNA is TGTGCCAGCAGTCCCAGGACTAACACAGATACGCAGTATTTT. Protein sequence: CASSPRTNTDTQYF. This chain connects TRBV6-1 to TRBJ2-3; D might be TRBD2 (6 bases). Deletions cut 5 bases from V and 2 bases from J, with 11 bases between. The CDR3 runs to 14 residues. Germline V gene lookup returns CDR1 MNHNS and CDR2 SASEGT.